The next 15 T cell receptor beta chains were all read from a single sample in a study of early T cells in non-severe SARS-CoV-2 infection. TCRdb ran MiXCR on the 5' RACE reads and lists one entry per CDR3 protein. Here the sample spans roughly 83,000 distinct CDR3 sequences, 12% being singletons. Sequencing used whole blood, obtained at baseline. The receptor source for this set is an adult who was a healthcare worker with PCR-confirmed SARS-CoV-2 infection or an uninfected control (not recorded which).

The V and J genes are TRBV27 and TRBJ2-7; TRBD1 is a possible D gene (6 bases). This CDR3 is built from 14 residues. V gave up 4 bases and J gave up 5 bases, with 15 bases separating them. In germline, CDR1 is MNHEY, CDR2 SMNVEV (reference sequence). CDR3 amino acids: CASSSQGVWDEQYF. The CDR3 DNA follows: TGTGCCAGCAGTTCACAGGGAGTCTGGGACGAGCAGTACTTC.

Ten or more counts support this clonotype. This chain uses TRBV12-3 or TRBV12-4 with TRBJ1-2; D remains ambiguous. Trimming removed 3 bases at V and 4 bases at J, with 9 bases between. This CDR3 region has 13 residues. The CDR3 DNA reads as TGTGCCAGCAGTTTGAAGCCAACCTATGGCTACACCTTC. Its translation: CASSLKPTYGYTF.

Many counts were recorded for this clonotype. The chain links TRBV9 to TRBJ1-1, with D possibly being TRBD1 (5 bases). V was trimmed by 4 bases and J by 5 bases, leaving 21 bases between them. Germline V gene sequence: CDR1 SGDLS, CDR2 YYNGEE. The CDR3 contains 16 residues. CDR3 in amino acids: CASSPSGQSGGTEAFF. In DNA, the CDR3 is TGTGCCAGCAGCCCGAGCGGACAATCTGGGGGAACTGAAGCTTTCTTT.

The chain has TRBV12-5 and TRBJ2-2; D unclear. Trimming stripped 6 bases from V and 2 bases from J, with 10 bases between. This CDR3 is 14 amino acids long. Germline V gene data show CDR1 as LGHNT and CDR2 as FRNRAP. The CDR3 nucleotides are TGTGCTAGTGGCACTGACTTAAACACCGGGGAGCTGTTTTTT. It yields the protein CASGTDLNTGELFF.

The rearrangement uses TRBV9 and TRBJ2-2; TRBD2 aligns across 11 bases. The J segment lost 5 bases and the V segment lost 3 bases, leaving 9 bases of the junction unmatched. The length of the CDR3 is 17 residues. The V gene's germline CDR1 is SGDLS and CDR2 YYNGEE. CDR3 nucleotides: TGTGCCAGCAGCGAACCAATAGCGGGAGGGCCTACCGGGGAGCTGTTTTTT. Its translation: CASSEPIAGGPTGELFF.

This clonotype came up a few times. The rearrangement joins TRBV6-1 to TRBJ1-1; 10 positions match TRBD1. J lost 11 bases, V lost 5 bases, and 11 bases had no gene match. The CDR3 is 14 amino acids. The germline V gene encodes CDR1 MNHNS and CDR2 SASEGT. The CDR3 here is CASSTRPGQGTAFF. In nucleotides, the CDR3 is TGTGCCAGCAGTACCCGACCGGGACAGGGGACCGCTTTCTTT.

V gene TRBV3-1 combines with J gene TRBJ2-7; D is uncertain. Germline V gene data show CDR1 as LGHDT and CDR2 as YNNKEL (reference sequence). The CDR3 runs to 12 residues. V was pared by 1 base and J by 5 bases, with 6 bases between. In DNA form, the CDR3 reads TGTGCCAGCAGCCAAGGTAGAAACGAGCAGTACTTC. This sequence encodes CASSQGRNEQYF.

V is TRBV3-1 and J is TRBJ2-7; a possible D gene is TRBD1 (5 bases). V lost 5 bases to trimming and J lost 0 bases, with 11 bases between them. Germline CDR1 and CDR2: LGHDT and YNNKEL (reference sequence). The CDR3 is made up of 14 amino acids. The CDR3 coding sequence is TGTGCCAGCAGCGCGGACACAAGCTCCTACGAGCAGTACTTC. This codes for CASSADTSSYEQYF.

The chain uses TRBV3-1 and TRBJ2-1, with TRBD1 matching over 8 bases. J lost 9 bases, V lost 2 bases, and 3 bases had no gene match. Germline CDR1 and CDR2: LGHDT and YNNKEL (reference sequence). The CDR3 consists of 13 residues. CDR3 nucleotide sequence: TGTGCCAGCAGCCAACTTACAGGGGGTGAGCAGTTCTTC. Protein: CASSQLTGGEQFF.

This clonotype was seen more than once but under ten times. The chain carries TRBV11-3 and TRBJ2-1, with 12 bases that match TRBD2. The CDR3 sequence is 15 residues long. The junction had 11 bases not matched to a gene; V was cut back by 7 bases and J by 10 bases. The germline V gene has CDR1 SGHNT and CDR2 YENEEA. As DNA, the CDR3 is TGTGCCAGCACGCGACTAGCGGGAGTGGAAGGAGAGCAGTTCTTC. Amino acid sequence: CASTRLAGVEGEQFF.

This clonotype was seen only a few times. V is TRBV12-3 or TRBV12-4 and J is TRBJ1-1; D perhaps matches TRBD1 (5 bases). This CDR3 has 14 amino acids. Between the trimmed V and J ends, which lost 6 bases and 3 bases, there was a span of 14 bases. The CDR3 DNA follows: TGTGCCAGCAGCTCAGGGTTTCGACACACTGAAGCTTTCTTT. Its protein product is CASSSGFRHTEAFF.

This clonotype was found a few times. J is TRBJ2-7 and V is TRBV9, with 11 bases aligning to TRBD1. Germline assignment: CDR1 SGDLS and CDR2 YYNGEE. The CDR3 spans 15 residues. With V trimmed by 4 bases and J by 4 bases, 7 bases remained unmatched. DNA for the CDR3: TGTGCCAGCAGCCCGGGACAGGGGGTAGGATACGAGCAGTACTTC. This sequence encodes CASSPGQGVGYEQYF.

This clonotype was counted between two and nine times. This chain uses TRBV12-5 with TRBJ2-5, with D possibly matching TRBD2 (6 bases). Germline V gene lookup returns CDR1 LGHNT and CDR2 FRNRAP. The CDR3 sequence is 15 residues long. V dropped 5 bases and J dropped 5 bases, with 18 bases sitting between them. CDR3 sequence (DNA): TGTGCTAGTGGTCCAGGGACTGATAATTTGGAGACCCAGTACTTC. This gives the protein CASGPGTDNLETQYF.

The chain uses TRBV20-1 and TRBJ2-7, with TRBD2 as a possible D gene (6 bases). Trimming took off 6 bases at V and 0 bases at J, with 18 bases between the two ends. This CDR3 spans 15 amino acids. Per germline, CDR1 DFQATT and CDR2 SNEGSKA (reference sequence). The CDR3 here is CSAVPGTASSYEQYF. DNA of the CDR3: TGCAGTGCCGTCCCCGGGACTGCCAGCTCCTACGAGCAGTACTTC.

This clonotype was recorded many times. This sequence joins TRBV4-2 and TRBJ2-3, with TRBD2 matching 13 bases. J was trimmed by 0 bases and V by 3 bases; bases with no gene match: 6. CDR1 LGHNA and CDR2 YNFKEQ come from the germline V gene. The CDR3 has 18 residues. This chain's CDR3 is CASSQGLAGKSSTDTQYF. The CDR3 region has the DNA TGTGCCAGCAGCCAGGGACTAGCGGGGAAATCTAGCACAGATACGCAGTATTTT.